A selection of T cell receptor beta chains follows, all from one sample in a study of T cell responses to AZD1222 COVID-19 vaccine. This table comes from immunoSEQ multiplex PCR, and its TCRdb copy is limited to in-frame clones, with some not included. The table includes tens of thousands of clones, around 88% detected once. The specimen comprised peripheral blood, sampled 28 days after the second dose of the MenACWY control vaccine. The receptors shown here come from an adult who received the MenACWY meningococcal vaccine as a control. Both conserved end residues are part of each CDR3. The D gene is left open where the match is weak. Clone size, where shown, is once, few, many, or a class for clones that have expanded.

size	D	V	J	CDR3	DNA
-	-	TRBV3-1/TRBV3-2	TRBJ2-3	CASSPNADTQYF	TGTGCCAGCAGCCCGAATGCAGATACGCAGTATTTT
-	-	TRBV10-3	TRBJ1-1	CAIAIGANTEAFF	TGTGCCATCGCGATTGGGGCAAACACTGAAGCTTTCTTT
-	-	TRBV7-2	TRBJ2-1	CASSDDSNSYNEQFF	TGTGCCAGCAGTGATGACAGCAATTCCTACAATGAGCAGTTCTTC
once	-	TRBV11-2	TRBJ2-2	CASRLLGELFF	TGTGCCAGCAGGCTACTCGGGGAGCTGTTTTTT
-	-	TRBV30	TRBJ2-5	CAWSIGGGAGQETQYF	TGTGCCTGGAGTATCGGTGGGGGGGCCGGGCAAGAGACCCAGTACTTC
-	-	TRBV27	TRBJ2-2	CASSLIPTGELFF	TGTGCCAGCAGTTTAATTCCCACCGGGGAGCTGTTTTTT
-	-	TRBV7-6	TRBJ2-7	CASRGQTDYEQYF	TGTGCCAGCAGAGGACAGACCGACTACGAGCAGTACTTC
-	-	TRBV28	TRBJ2-7	CASRPRGRYEQYF	TGTGCCAGCAGACCGAGGGGTAGGTACGAGCAGTACTTC
-	TRBD1	TRBV6-4	TRBJ2-6	CASSVEGQGLSGANVLTF	TGTGCCAGCAGTGTTGAGGGACAGGGCCTCTCTGGGGCCAACGTCCTGACTTTC
-	-	TRBV28	TRBJ1-2	CASSSGGLGYNYGYTF	TGTGCCAGCAGTTCTGGGGGCTTGGGTTATAACTATGGCTACACCTTC
-	-	TRBV29-1	TRBJ2-7	CSVKTGDLYYEQYF	TGCAGCGTCAAGACGGGAGACCTTTACTACGAGCAGTACTTC
-	-	TRBV4-3	TRBJ2-2	CASSQEALRNTGELFF	TGCGCCAGCAGCCAAGAGGCACTCCGAAACACCGGGGAGCTGTTTTTT
-	TRBD2	TRBV19	TRBJ2-3	CASSIAGGSTDTQYF	TGTGCCAGTAGCATAGCGGGGGGGAGCACAGATACGCAGTATTTT
-	-	TRBV18	TRBJ2-7	CASSPPDRKREYF	TGTGCCAGCTCACCACCGGATAGAAAGCGGGAGTACTTC
-	TRBD1	TRBV19	TRBJ1-6	CASSPTGQSGSSPLHF	TGTGCCAGTAGTCCAACGGGACAGTCGGGCAGTTCACCCCTCCACTTT
-	-	TRBV2	TRBJ1-4	CASIDRSAEKLFF	TGTGCCAGTATAGACAGGTCTGCTGAAAAACTGTTTTTT
-	-	TRBV12-3/TRBV12-4	TRBJ1-5	CASSNDRNQPQHF	TGTGCCAGCAGTAACGACAGAAATCAGCCCCAGCATTTT
-	TRBD1	TRBV6-5	TRBJ1-1	CASSYSGDRRNTEAFF	TGTGCCAGCAGTTACTCGGGGGACAGAAGAAACACTGAAGCTTTCTTT
-	-	TRBV18	TRBJ1-1	CASSPGLNTEAFF	TGTGCCAGCTCACCCGGTTTGAACACTGAAGCTTTCTTT
-	TRBD2	TRBV28	TRBJ2-3	CASSPGGGGTDTQYF	TGTGCCAGCAGTCCCGGGGGGGGAGGCACAGATACGCAGTATTTT
-	TRBD2	TRBV27	TRBJ2-5	CASRIGLDGETQYF	TGTGCCAGCCGGATCGGACTAGACGGAGAGACCCAGTACTTC
-	-	TRBV2	TRBJ1-5	CASGGGSNQPQHF	TGTGCCAGCGGGGGGGGCAGCAATCAGCCCCAGCATTTT
-	-	TRBV7-8	TRBJ1-5	CASSFLRDNQPQHF	TGTGCCAGCAGCTTTCTGCGGGATAATCAGCCCCAGCATTTT
-	-	TRBV6-1	TRBJ1-1	CASSESATPEAFF	TGTGCCAGCAGTGAAAGCGCGACACCTGAAGCTTTCTTT
-	-	TRBV5-1	TRBJ2-7	CASSLHDEQYF	TGCGCCAGCAGCTTGCACGACGAGCAGTACTTC
-	TRBD2	TRBV13	TRBJ2-5	CASSLTSGEETQYF	TGTGCCAGCAGCTTGACTAGCGGGGAAGAGACCCAGTACTTC
-	-	TRBV5-1	TRBJ2-1	CASRFDSSYNEQFF	TGCGCCAGCAGATTCGACAGCTCCTACAATGAGCAGTTCTTC
-	-	TRBV19	TRBJ2-7	CASSIPGLTYEQYF	TGTGCCAGTAGTATCCCGGGACTCACCTACGAGCAGTACTTC
-	TRBD1	TRBV28	TRBJ2-7	CASSFPGTGQREQYF	TGTGCCAGCAGTTTCCCCGGGACAGGGCAAAGGGAGCAGTACTTC
-	-	TRBV10-3	TRBJ1-5	CAISESVGTVNQPQHF	TGTGCCATCAGTGAGTCGGTCGGGACGGTGAATCAGCCCCAGCATTTT
-	-	TRBV7-9	TRBJ1-2	CASSSRGGYGYTF	TGTGCCAGCAGCTCAAGGGGGGGCTATGGCTACACCTTC
-	-	TRBV12-3/TRBV12-4	TRBJ2-5	CASSSVSGATQYF	TGTGCCAGCAGTTCGGTTAGCGGTGCGACCCAGTACTTC
-	-	TRBV5-1	TRBJ1-2	CASSLDTGNYGYTF	TGCGCCAGCAGCTTGGACACAGGCAACTATGGCTACACCTTC
-	-	TRBV29-1	TRBJ2-2	CSVWGLNTGELFF	TGCAGCGTTTGGGGCTTGAACACCGGGGAGCTGTTTTTT
-	-	TRBV18	TRBJ1-4	CASSPEAGPNEKLFF	TGTGCCAGCTCACCCGAGGCGGGCCCAAATGAAAAACTGTTTTTT
-	-	TRBV7-8	TRBJ1-1	CASNNGGRMNTEAFF	TGTGCCAGCAACAACGGGGGGCGCATGAACACTGAAGCTTTCTTT
-	-	TRBV5-1	TRBJ1-6	CASAPREGNSPLHF	TGCGCCAGCGCGCCGCGAGAAGGTAATTCACCCCTCCACTTT
-	-	TRBV4-2	TRBJ1-2	CASSQDGVAYGYTF	TGTGCCAGCAGCCAAGATGGGGTCGCCTATGGCTACACCTTC
-	-	TRBV18	TRBJ2-1	CASSPTNAYNEQFF	TGTGCCAGCTCACCAACCAATGCCTACAATGAGCAGTTCTTC
-	-	TRBV5-6	TRBJ1-5	CASSPNGAGSNQPQHF	TGTGCCAGCAGCCCCAACGGGGCAGGGAGCAATCAGCCCCAGCATTTT
-	-	TRBV19	TRBJ1-1	CASSIVPSANTEAFF	TGTGCCAGTAGTATTGTCCCATCAGCCAACACTGAAGCTTTCTTT
-	TRBD1	TRBV4-1	TRBJ2-5	CASSQDRGDRGRETQYF	TGCGCCAGCAGCCAAGATAGGGGGGACAGGGGGCGAGAGACCCAGTACTTC
-	TRBD1	TRBV28	TRBJ2-7	CASSPSGGSSYEQYF	TGTGCCAGCAGTCCTTCAGGGGGCAGCTCCTACGAGCAGTACTTC
-	TRBD1	TRBV19	TRBJ2-2	CASSPGTGNTGELFF	TGTGCCAGTAGTCCCGGGACAGGGAACACCGGGGAGCTGTTTTTT
-	-	TRBV24-1	TRBJ2-3	CATNSGSTDTQYF	TGTGCCACCAATAGCGGAAGCACAGATACGCAGTATTTT